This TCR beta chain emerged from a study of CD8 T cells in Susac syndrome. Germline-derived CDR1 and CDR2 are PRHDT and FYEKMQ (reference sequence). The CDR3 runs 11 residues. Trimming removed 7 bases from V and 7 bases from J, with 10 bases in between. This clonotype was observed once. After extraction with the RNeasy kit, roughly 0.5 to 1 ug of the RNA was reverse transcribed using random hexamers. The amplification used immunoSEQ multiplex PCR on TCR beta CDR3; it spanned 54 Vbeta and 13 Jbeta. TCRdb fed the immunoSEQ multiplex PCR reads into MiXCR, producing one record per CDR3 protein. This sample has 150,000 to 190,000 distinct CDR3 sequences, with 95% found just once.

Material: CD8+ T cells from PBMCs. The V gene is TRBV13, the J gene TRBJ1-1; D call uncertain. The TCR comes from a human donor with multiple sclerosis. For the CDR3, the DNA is TGTGCCAGCACCCGGCAAGGTGAAGCTTTCTTT. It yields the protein CASTRQGEAFF.